The rows below give T cell receptor beta chains drawn from one sample of a study of blood T cell repertoires in COVID-19. The protocol was immunoSEQ multiplex PCR, while the TCRdb copy is restricted to in-frame clones and leaves out a portion. The table lists 65,000 to 90,000 clones, more than 80% of them singletons. Specimen: peripheral blood. These receptors were collected from a woman of 80 years or more with active or convalescent COVID-19. CDR3s include the opening cysteine and the closing phenylalanine or tryptophan. The D gene is left open where the match is weak. Expanded clones get a size class; other rows say once, few or many, or leave the size out.

>TRBJ1-2|.|14|TRBV9|.
CASSVYISGEGYTF
TGTGCCAGCAGCGTATACATCTCGGGGGAAGGCTACACCTTC
>TRBJ2-1|TRBD2|17|TRBV6-1|.
CASSEVTGLAGANEQFF
TGTGCCAGCAGTGAAGTGACGGGACTAGCGGGAGCCAATGAGCAGTTCTTC
>TRBJ1-2|.|17|TRBV28|once
CASSLGWGELSNYGYTF
TGTGCCAGCAGTTTGGGGTGGGGGGAACTTTCTAACTATGGCTACACCTTC
>TRBJ2-7|.|13|TRBV19|.
CASSDTSSYEQYF
TGTGCCAGTAGTGACACAAGCTCCTACGAGCAGTACTTC
>TRBJ1-1|.|13|TRBV2|.
CASSEGRHREAFF
TGTGCCAGCAGTGAAGGCCGACACCGGGAAGCTTTCTTT
>TRBJ2-2|.|17|TRBV19|few
CASSMRGASGNTGELFF
TGTGCCAGTAGTATGAGGGGGGCTAGCGGGAACACCGGGGAGCTGTTTTTT
>TRBJ2-7|.|15|TRBV11-2|.
CASSPRVGASYEQYF
TGTGCCAGCAGCCCCCGGGTCGGAGCAAGCTACGAGCAGTACTTC
>TRBJ2-3|TRBD2|16|TRBV18|.
CASSPPNSGRTDTQYF
TGTGCCAGCTCACCACCCAATAGCGGGAGAACAGATACGCAGTATTTT
>TRBJ1-6|.|18|TRBV18|.
CASSPAMGGLAVNSPLHF
TGTGCCAGCTCACCAGCGATGGGCGGGCTAGCCGTTAATTCACCCCTCCACTTT
>TRBJ2-7|TRBD1|12|TRBV2|.
CAARTGINEQYF
TGTGCCGCAAGGACAGGGATAAACGAGCAGTACTTC
>TRBJ1-1|.|14|TRBV25-1|.
CASSELGRITEAFF
TGTGCCAGCAGTGAATTGGGCAGGATCACTGAAGCTTTCTTT
>TRBJ1-1|.|12|TRBV10-3|.
CAIRSRENEAFF
TGTGCCATCAGGAGCCGTGAGAATGAAGCTTTCTTT
>TRBJ1-2|.|14|TRBV27|once
CASSKQGLGHGYTF
TGTGCCAGCAGTAAACAGGGTTTGGGCCATGGCTACACCTTC
>TRBJ2-5|.|14|TRBV7-2|.
CASSSGQPVETQYF
TGTGCCAGCAGCTCAGGACAGCCCGTTGAGACCCAGTACTTC
>TRBJ2-1|.|14|TRBV10-1|.
CASSARRDLSEQFF
TGCGCCAGCAGCGCCCGGAGGGACTTGAGTGAGCAGTTCTTC
>TRBJ2-7|TRBD2|15|TRBV5-1|.
CASSLASGGSYEQYF
TGCGCCAGCAGCTTGGCTAGCGGGGGCTCCTACGAGCAGTACTTC
>TRBJ2-3|TRBD2|16|TRBV11-1|.
CASSPNSGRNTDTQYF
TGTGCCAGCAGTCCTAATAGCGGGAGGAACACAGATACGCAGTATTTT
>TRBJ1-1|.|13|TRBV29-1|.
CSVEGRGRTEAFF
TGCAGCGTTGAAGGGCGGGGTAGGACTGAAGCTTTCTTT
>TRBJ1-2|.|14|TRBV6-5|.
CASRLPQASQGYTF
TGTGCCAGCAGGCTACCCCAGGCCTCTCAGGGCTACACCTTC
>TRBJ1-4|.|15|TRBV7-2|.
CASSLRQATNEKLFF
TGTGCCAGCAGCCTGAGACAGGCAACTAATGAAAAACTGTTTTTT
>TRBJ2-1|TRBD2|20|TRBV6-4|.
CASSEEGSGLAGSSYNEQFF
TGTGCCAGCAGTGAGGAGGGGTCCGGACTAGCGGGTAGCTCCTACAATGAGCAGTTCTTC
>TRBJ2-7|TRBD2|16|TRBV4-1|few
CASSQDPLAGAYEQYF
TGCGCCAGCAGCCAAGACCCCCTAGCGGGAGCATACGAGCAGTACTTC
>TRBJ1-2|.|15|TRBV7-8|.
CASSLAIAQGVGYTF
TGTGCCAGCAGCTTAGCGATTGCCCAGGGTGTTGGCTACACCTTC
>TRBJ2-5|.|14|TRBV5-4|.
CASSPKPGQETQYF
TGTGCCAGCAGCCCGAAACCGGGCCAAGAGACCCAGTACTTC
>TRBJ1-1|TRBD1|13|TRBV12-3/TRBV12-4|.
CASSLAQGQVAFF
TGTGCCAGCAGTTTAGCTCAGGGACAGGTAGCTTTCTTT
>TRBJ1-1|.|15|TRBV28|.
CASSPQQGLNTEAFF
TGTGCCAGCAGTCCGCAACAGGGCCTAAACACTGAAGCTTTCTTT
>TRBJ2-2|TRBD1|15|TRBV19|.
CASSRSQGATGELFF
TGTGCCAGTAGTAGGTCACAGGGGGCCACCGGGGAGCTGTTTTTT